Shown below are 21 T cell receptor beta chains from a single sample sequenced in a study of blood T cell repertoires in COVID-19. Using immunoSEQ multiplex PCR, the repertoire was profiled, and TCRdb retains in-frame clones only, with some absent. The sample has fewer than 250,000 clones, about 90% seen once. Sequencing used PBMCs or T cells enriched from blood (not recorded which). The receptor source for this set is a man between 45 and 60 years old who had been exposed to COVID-19.

The gene calls are TRBV7-3 and TRBJ2-1; TRBD2 agrees at 7 bases. V lost 5 bases, J lost 2 bases, and 6 bases stayed unmatched. The CDR3 spans 15 residues. Germline CDR1 SGHTA, CDR2 FQGTGA. CDR3 in amino acids: CASSQLAGAYNEQFF. The CDR3 region has the DNA TGTGCCAGCAGCCAATTAGCGGGCGCCTACAATGAGCAGTTCTTC.

V gene TRBV3-1 (or the pseudogene TRBV3-2) combines with J gene TRBJ1-5, with a tentative D call TRBD1 (6 bases). This CDR3 is 17 amino acids long. Germline lookup yields CDR1 LGHDT and CDR2 YNNKEL (reference sequence). V was clipped by 4 bases and J by 0 bases, with 16 bases between them. CDR3 loop: CASSPNPGTLSNQPQHF. The CDR3 coding sequence is TGTGCCAGCAGCCCCAATCCCGGGACACTTAGCAATCAGCCCCAGCATTTT.

The chain employs TRBV11-1 and TRBJ1-1; no clear D gene. Germline loops: CDR1 SGHAT, CDR2 FQDESV (reference sequence). The germline V and J ends were trimmed by 2 bases and 3 bases, with 13 bases remaining between them. This CDR3 is built from 15 residues. DNA of the CDR3: TGTGCCAGCAGCTTACTAGACCCTCATGACACTGAAGCTTTCTTT. This encodes CASSLLDPHDTEAFF.

The count of this clone is one. J is TRBJ1-6 and V is TRBV11-3; 8 bases fit TRBD1. The CDR3 sequence is 15 residues long. The germline gives CDR1 SGHNT, CDR2 YENEEA. V dropped 1 base and J dropped 7; count of bases not matched to a gene: 3. The CDR3, as DNA: TGTGCCAGCAGCTTAGGGCAGGGGGCCAATTCACCCCTCCACTTT. Translating it yields CASSLGQGANSPLHF.

The sample holds a few counts of this clone. This chain connects TRBV3-1 (or the pseudogene TRBV3-2) to TRBJ1-2; no firm D call. V lost 2 bases to trimming and J lost 2 bases, with 18 bases between them. Germline loops: CDR1 LGHDT, CDR2 YNNKEL (reference sequence). The CDR3 extends over 17 amino acids. The CDR3 DNA reads TGTGCCAGCAGCCAATTCCTTTCGGTAGGCGGGAACTATGGCTACACCTTC. Protein sequence: CASSQFLSVGGNYGYTF.

The V and J genes are TRBV19 and TRBJ2-7, with 7 nucleotides matching TRBD1. The V gene end was trimmed by 6 bases and the J gene end by 0 bases; junction bases not matched to a gene: 11. CDR3 length: 16 residues. Germline loops: CDR1 LNHDA, CDR2 SQIVND (reference sequence). CDR3 sequence: CASSYSRDSDSYEQYF. The CDR3, as DNA: TGTGCCAGTAGCTATTCCCGGGACAGTGACTCCTACGAGCAGTACTTC.

This clone is a singleton in its sample. The chain carries TRBV2 and TRBJ1-2; D remains ambiguous. Germline V gene sequence: CDR1 SNHLY, CDR2 FYNNEI. The CDR3 sequence is 15 residues long. V was cut by 7 bases and J by 0 bases, with 15 bases left in between. CDR3: CASNLDGRANYGYTF. The CDR3 region has the DNA TGTGCCAGCAACCTGGACGGGAGGGCTAACTATGGCTACACCTTC.

The rearrangement links TRBV5-1 to TRBJ1-6, with TRBD1 matching 11 bases. Per germline, CDR1 SGHRS and CDR2 YFSETQ. The CDR3 has 14 amino acids. The trim removed 0 bases at V and 12 bases at J, leaving 2 bases unmatched. This CDR3 reads CASSLGDRGIPLHF. The CDR3 DNA follows: TGCGCCAGCAGCTTGGGGGACAGGGGGATACCCCTCCACTTT.

This chain uses TRBV24-1 with TRBJ1-2; TRBD1 agrees at 10 bases. The junction had 13 bases not matched to a gene; V was cut back by 6 bases and J by 7 bases. Germline CDR1 reads KGHDR; CDR2 reads SFDVKD. The CDR3 contains 16 residues. For the CDR3, the DNA is TGTGCCACCAGTACCAATGCGGGACAGGGGTTTGCTGGCTACACCTTC. Amino acids: CATSTNAGQGFAGYTF.

This chain links TRBV4-1 with TRBJ2-5; TRBD1 matches 12 bases. CDR1 MGHRA and CDR2 YSYEKL come from the germline V gene. The CDR3 sequence is 17 residues long. V gave up 3 bases and J gave up 4 bases; unmatched junction bases: 9. The CDR3 DNA follows: TGCGCCAGCAGCCAGGGGACAGGGGGCTCTTTCGGAGAGACCCAGTACTTC. Its protein is CASSQGTGGSFGETQYF.

The chain links TRBV5-1 to TRBJ1-6, with D possibly TRBD1 on 6 matching bases. V was shortened by 0 bases and J by 6 bases, with 10 bases between the two germline ends. The V gene's germline CDR1 is SGHRS and CDR2 YFSETQ. The CDR3 consists of 15 residues. DNA of the CDR3: TGCGCCAGCAGCTTGGACCAGGGGTTTAATTCACCCCTCCACTTT. It codes for CASSLDQGFNSPLHF.

This sequence joins TRBV12-3 or TRBV12-4 and TRBJ2-3; D gene unclear. Trimming removed 3 bases at V and 5 bases at J, with 9 bases between. There are 13 residues in the CDR3. CDR3 bases: TGTGCCAGCAGTTTGTCCCGTAGAGATACGCAGTATTTT. It is translated as CASSLSRRDTQYF.

This sequence joins TRBV5-1 and TRBJ2-1; 9 bases line up with TRBD2. The germline gives CDR1 SGHRS, CDR2 YFSETQ. V shed 4 bases and J 3 bases; nucleotides not matched to a gene: 5. CDR3 length: 15 residues. CDR3 nucleotides: TGCGCCAGCAGCCAGCTAGCGGGAAACTACAATGAGCAGTTCTTC. Translation gives CASSQLAGNYNEQFF.

CDR3 loop: CASSIQDRGSYNEQFF. CDR3 sequence (DNA): TGTGCCAGCAGCATACAGGACAGGGGCTCCTACAATGAGCAGTTCTTC. This rearrangement joins TRBV7-8 to TRBJ2-1; 9 bases align to TRBD1. Germline lookup yields CDR1 SGHVS and CDR2 FQNEAQ. The CDR3 has 16 amino acids. Trimming took 5 bases from V and 0 from J; bases not matched to a gene: 5.

Only one count was recorded for this clone. Different DNA sequences within this sample yield the same CDR3. CDR3 DNA sequence: TGTGCCAGCAGCCCCGGGACAGGGGGAAATCAGCCCCAGCATTTT. Translating it yields CASSPGTGGNQPQHF. J is TRBJ1-5 and V is TRBV28; 11 positions agree with TRBD1. Germline trimming cut 6 bases from V and 4 bases from J; bases unmatched to any gene: 5. Germline assignment: CDR1 MDHEN and CDR2 SYDVKM. This CDR3 is 15 amino acids long.

The chain is built from TRBV10-3 and TRBJ2-1; 15 bases fit TRBD2. V lost 2 bases and J lost 0; bases outside the gene matches: 2. CDR1 and CDR2 (germline): ENHRY, SYGVKD. CDR3 length: 18 residues. Here the CDR3 reads CAISEGTSGRSSYNEQFF. In DNA form, the CDR3 reads TGTGCCATCAGTGAGGGGACTAGCGGGAGGAGCTCCTACAATGAGCAGTTCTTC.

The rearrangement joins TRBV11-2 to TRBJ2-6, with a possible D match to TRBD1 (7 bases). The V end was cut by 1 base, the J end by 1 base, with 17 bases between. The CDR3 length is 19 residues. CDR1 is SGHAT and CDR2 is FQNNGV in the germline V gene. CDR3 amino acids: CASSLASQGGWSGANVLTF. DNA for the CDR3: TGTGCCAGCAGCTTAGCATCCCAGGGGGGTTGGTCTGGGGCCAACGTCCTGACTTTC. Combining the CDR3 with reference TRBV11-2 and TRBJ2-6 gives the whole variable domain EAGVAQSPRYKIIEKRQSVAFWCNPISGHATLYWYQQILGQGPKLLIQFQNNGVVDDSQLPKDRFSAERLKGVDSTLKIQPAKLEDSAVYLCASSLASQGGWSGANVLTFGAGSRLTVL.

This clone was found once. V usage is TRBV5-1 and J usage is TRBJ1-1; 10 bases are a match to TRBD1. This CDR3 is built from 16 residues. Germline V gene sequence: CDR1 SGHRS, CDR2 YFSETQ. The trim removed 3 bases at V and 0 bases at J, leaving 5 bases unmatched. The CDR3 DNA reads as TGCGCCAGCAGCTCCGGACAGGGGGGGATGAACACTGAAGCTTTCTTT. This sequence encodes CASSSGQGGMNTEAFF.

The V gene is TRBV5-1, the J gene TRBJ2-2; 8 bases agree with TRBD1. The CDR3 length is 15 residues. J was trimmed by 6 bases and V by 0 bases; bases with no gene match: 4. Germline CDR1 is SGHRS and CDR2 is YFSETQ. This CDR3 is CASSLAQGASGELFF. The CDR3 nucleotides read TGCGCCAGCAGCTTGGCTCAGGGGGCCTCCGGGGAGCTGTTTTTT.

The V gene is TRBV5-6, the J gene TRBJ2-5; D is possibly TRBD2 (5 bases). The CDR3 extends over 15 amino acids. V was trimmed by 4 bases and J by 0 bases, leaving 13 bases between them. Germline V CDR1 and CDR2: SGHDT, YYEEEE. CDR3 loop: CASSPVGEYQETQYF. CDR3 in DNA: TGTGCCAGCAGCCCTGTCGGGGAATACCAAGAGACCCAGTACTTC.

The V call is TRBV19, the J call TRBJ2-2; no definite D call. Trimming pared 7 bases from V and 3 bases from J, leaving 12 bases between. Per the germline V gene, CDR1 is LNHDA and CDR2 is SQIVND (reference sequence). CDR3 length: 14 amino acids. The DNA for the CDR3 is TGTGCCAGTACCCTCGTGGCCGACACCGGGGAGCTGTTTTTT. As protein: CASTLVADTGELFF.